This T cell receptor beta chain emerged from a study of blood T cell repertoires in COVID-19. Looking at the study overall: Acute and convalescent COVID-19 specimens originated in the United States, Italy and Spain. Nucleic acid was either cDNA or gDNA, and it came from T cells, B-cell-depleted T cells, or PBMCs.

From germline, CDR1 is LNHDA and CDR2 SQIVND (reference sequence). The CDR3 runs 15 residues. Losses at the gene ends were 5 bases for V and 6 bases for J; bases not matched to a gene: 8. Patients of the Seattle cohort, enrolled during active infection, were followed longitudinally. This table comes from immunoSEQ multiplex PCR, and its TCRdb copy is limited to in-frame clones, with some not included. The repertoire includes roughly 150,000 clones, around 84% of them detected once, and 2.5% to 3% sits in the top ten. The chain uses TRBV19 and TRBJ2-3, with 10 bases fitting TRBD1. The sequence came from a woman over 75 with COVID-19, enrolled during active disease. Material: peripheral blood. The CDR3 loop reads CASSVPGQGSDTQYF. In DNA form, the CDR3 reads TGTGCCAGTAGTGTGCCGGGACAGGGGTCCGATACGCAGTATTTT.